This T cell receptor beta chain comes out of a study of OX40 agonist ivuxolimab in advanced cancers. This clone was seen only a few times. The protocol was immunoSEQ multiplex PCR, while the TCRdb copy is restricted to in-frame clones and leaves out a portion. This sample has fewer than 85,000 clones, with 70% to 90% found just once. The sample was CD4+ or CD8+ T cells sorted from blood, taken in a trial of the OX40 agonist ivuxolimab. This TCR came from an adult with an advanced solid tumor such as melanoma, head and neck, liver or kidney cancer.

CDR3 region: CAWSVSASFNQPQHF. CDR3 sequence (DNA): TGTGCCTGGAGTGTATCTGCTAGCTTCAATCAGCCCCAGCATTTT. The chain employs TRBV30 and TRBJ1-5, with D unresolved. V lost 0 bases, J lost 3 bases, and 12 bases lay in between. The CDR3 covers 15 residues. Germline V gene lookup returns CDR1 GTSNPN and CDR2 SVGIG (reference sequence).